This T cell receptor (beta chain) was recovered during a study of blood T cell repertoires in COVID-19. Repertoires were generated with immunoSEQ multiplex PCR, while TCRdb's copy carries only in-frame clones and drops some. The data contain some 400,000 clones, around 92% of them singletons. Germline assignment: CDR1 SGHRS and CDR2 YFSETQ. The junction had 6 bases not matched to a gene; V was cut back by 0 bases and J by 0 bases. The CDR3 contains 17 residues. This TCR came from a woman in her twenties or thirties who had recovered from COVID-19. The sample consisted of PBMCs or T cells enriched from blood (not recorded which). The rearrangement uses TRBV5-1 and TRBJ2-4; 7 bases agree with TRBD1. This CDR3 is CASSLATGSGAKNIQYF. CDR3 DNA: TGCGCCAGCAGCTTGGCGACAGGGTCGGGAGCCAAAAACATTCAGTACTTC.